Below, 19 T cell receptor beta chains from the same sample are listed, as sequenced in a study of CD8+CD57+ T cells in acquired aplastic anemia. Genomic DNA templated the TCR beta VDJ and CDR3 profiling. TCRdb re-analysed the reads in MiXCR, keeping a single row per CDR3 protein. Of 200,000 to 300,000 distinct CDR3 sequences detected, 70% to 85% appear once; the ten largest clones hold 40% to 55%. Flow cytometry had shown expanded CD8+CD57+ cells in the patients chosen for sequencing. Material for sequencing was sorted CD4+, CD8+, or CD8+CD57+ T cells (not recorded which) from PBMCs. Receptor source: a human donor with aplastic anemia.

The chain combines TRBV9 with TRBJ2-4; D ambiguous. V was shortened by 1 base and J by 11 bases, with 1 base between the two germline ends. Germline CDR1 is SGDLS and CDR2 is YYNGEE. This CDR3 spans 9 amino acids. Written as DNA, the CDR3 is TGTGCCAGCAGCGTATTTCAGTACTTC. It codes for CASSVFQYF.

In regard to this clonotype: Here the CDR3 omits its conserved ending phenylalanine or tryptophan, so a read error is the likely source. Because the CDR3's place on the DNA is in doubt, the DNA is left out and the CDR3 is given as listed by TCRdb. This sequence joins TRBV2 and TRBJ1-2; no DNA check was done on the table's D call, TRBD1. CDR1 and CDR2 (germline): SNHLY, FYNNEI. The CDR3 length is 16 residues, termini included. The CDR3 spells CASSGVGGAHTEAFFG.

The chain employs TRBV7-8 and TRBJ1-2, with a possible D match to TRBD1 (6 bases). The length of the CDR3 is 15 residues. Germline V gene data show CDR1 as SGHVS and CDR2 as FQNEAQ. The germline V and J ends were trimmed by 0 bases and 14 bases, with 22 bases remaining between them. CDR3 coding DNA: TGTGCCAGCAGCTTAGCGGGGGGCCACGATTATGAGTATACCTTC. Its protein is CASSLAGGHDYEYTF.

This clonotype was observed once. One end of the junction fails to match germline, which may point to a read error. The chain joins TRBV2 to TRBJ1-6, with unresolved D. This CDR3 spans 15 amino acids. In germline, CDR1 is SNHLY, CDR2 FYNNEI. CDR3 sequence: CASSQATAPNSPLHF. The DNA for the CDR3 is TGTGCCAGCAGTCAAGCGACCGCGCCGAATTCACCCCTCCACTTT.

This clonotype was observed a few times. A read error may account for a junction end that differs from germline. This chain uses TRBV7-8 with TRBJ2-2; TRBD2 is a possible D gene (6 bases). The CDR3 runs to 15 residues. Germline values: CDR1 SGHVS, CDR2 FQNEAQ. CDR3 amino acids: CASSLAGGNDTQLFF. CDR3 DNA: TGTGCCAGCAGCTTAGCGGGAGGTAACGATACGCAGCTTTTTTTT.

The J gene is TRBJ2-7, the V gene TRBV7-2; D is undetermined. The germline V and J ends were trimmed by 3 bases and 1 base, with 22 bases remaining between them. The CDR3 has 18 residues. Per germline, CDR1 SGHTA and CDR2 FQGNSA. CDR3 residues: CASSFHPGATTQSYEQYV. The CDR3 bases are TGTGCCAGCAGCTTTCATCCAGGCGCCACAACCCAGTCCTACGAGCAGTACGTC.

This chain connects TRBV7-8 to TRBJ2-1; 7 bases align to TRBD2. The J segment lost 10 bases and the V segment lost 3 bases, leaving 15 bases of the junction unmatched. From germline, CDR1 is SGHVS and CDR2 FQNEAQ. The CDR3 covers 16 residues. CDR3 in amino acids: CASSFPGGRGTQEQFF. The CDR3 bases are TGTGCCAGCAGCTTTCCGGGAGGTCGCGGTACGCAGGAGCAGTTCTTC.

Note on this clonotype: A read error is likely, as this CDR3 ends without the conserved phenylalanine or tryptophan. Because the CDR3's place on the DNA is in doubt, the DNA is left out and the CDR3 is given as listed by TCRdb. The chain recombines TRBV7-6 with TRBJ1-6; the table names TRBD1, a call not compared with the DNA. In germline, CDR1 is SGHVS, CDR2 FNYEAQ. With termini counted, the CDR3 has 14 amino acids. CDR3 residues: CASSQGSSYEQYVV.

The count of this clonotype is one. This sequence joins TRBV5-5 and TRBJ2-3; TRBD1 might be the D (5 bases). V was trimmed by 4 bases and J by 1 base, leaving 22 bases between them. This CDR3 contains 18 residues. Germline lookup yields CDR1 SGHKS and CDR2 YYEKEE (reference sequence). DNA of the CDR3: TGTGCCAGCAGCGTCCCGTACCCCCAGGGAAGGGGCACAGATACGCAGTATTTT. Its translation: CASSVPYPQGRGTDTQYF.

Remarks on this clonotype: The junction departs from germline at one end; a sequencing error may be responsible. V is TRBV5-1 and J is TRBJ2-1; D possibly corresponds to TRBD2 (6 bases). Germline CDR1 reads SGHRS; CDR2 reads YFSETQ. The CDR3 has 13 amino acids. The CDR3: CASRLGLKGNLSF. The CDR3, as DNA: TGCGCCAGCAGATTGGGACTGAAGGGAAATCTGTCCTTC.

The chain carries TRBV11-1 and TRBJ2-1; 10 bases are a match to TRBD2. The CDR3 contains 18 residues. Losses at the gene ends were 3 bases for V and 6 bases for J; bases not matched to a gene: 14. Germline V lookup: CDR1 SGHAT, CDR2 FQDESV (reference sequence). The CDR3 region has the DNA TGTGCCAGCAGCTTTCAAAGAAGCGGGAGGGGTATAGTCAATGAGCAGTTCTTC. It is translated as CASSFQRSGRGIVNEQFF.

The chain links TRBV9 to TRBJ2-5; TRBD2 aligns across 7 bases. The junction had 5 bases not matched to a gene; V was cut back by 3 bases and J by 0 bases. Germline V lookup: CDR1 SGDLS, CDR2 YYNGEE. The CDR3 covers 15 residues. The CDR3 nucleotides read TGTGCCAGCAGCGCCTGGGGAGGGTACCAAGAGACCCAGTACTTC. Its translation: CASSAWGGYQETQYF. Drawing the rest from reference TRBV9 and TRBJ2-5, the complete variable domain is DSGVTQTPKHLITATGQRVTLRCSPRSGDLSVYWYQQSLDQGLQFLIQYYNGEERAKGNILERFSAQQFPDLHSELNLSSLELGDSALYFCASSAWGGYQETQYFGPGTRLLVL.

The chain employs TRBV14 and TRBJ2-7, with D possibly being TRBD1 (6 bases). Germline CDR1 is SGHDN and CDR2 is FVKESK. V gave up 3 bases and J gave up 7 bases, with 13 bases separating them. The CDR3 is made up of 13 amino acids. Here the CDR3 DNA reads TGTGCCAGCAGCCAGGACAGCCGAGGGGAGCAGTACTTC. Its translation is CASSQDSRGEQYF. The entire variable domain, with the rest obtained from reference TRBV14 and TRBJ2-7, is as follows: EAGVTQFPSHSVIEKGQTVTLRCDPISGHDNLYWYRRVMGKEIKFLLHFVKESKQDESGMPNNRFLAERTGGTYSTLKVQPAELEDSGVYFCASSQDSRGEQYFGPGTRLTVT.

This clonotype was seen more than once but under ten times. Here the CDR3 DNA reads TGTGCCAGCAGGGGGGCAGGAGATACGCAGTATTTT. Translating it yields CASRGAGDTQYF. The chain links TRBV2 to TRBJ2-3; D perhaps matches TRBD1 (6 bases). Trimming stripped 6 bases from V and 5 bases from J, with 9 bases between. This CDR3 is 12 amino acids long. Per the germline V gene, CDR1 is SNHLY and CDR2 is FYNNEI.

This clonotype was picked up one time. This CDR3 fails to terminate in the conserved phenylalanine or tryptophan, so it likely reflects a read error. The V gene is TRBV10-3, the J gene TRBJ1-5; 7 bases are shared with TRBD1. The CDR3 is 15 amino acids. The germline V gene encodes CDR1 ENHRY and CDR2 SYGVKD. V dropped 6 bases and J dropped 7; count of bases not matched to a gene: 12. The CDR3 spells CAISQGDHANQPQHY. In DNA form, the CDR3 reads TGTGCCATCAGCCAGGGGGACCATGCCAACCAGCCCCAGCATTAT.

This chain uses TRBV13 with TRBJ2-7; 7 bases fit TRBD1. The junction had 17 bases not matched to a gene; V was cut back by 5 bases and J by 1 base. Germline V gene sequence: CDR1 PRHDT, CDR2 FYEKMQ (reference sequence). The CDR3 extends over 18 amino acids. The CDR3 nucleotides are TGTGCCAGCAGCCATCATCCAGACGGGACAGCCCGTTCCTACGAGCAGTACGTC. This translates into CASSHHPDGTARSYEQYV.

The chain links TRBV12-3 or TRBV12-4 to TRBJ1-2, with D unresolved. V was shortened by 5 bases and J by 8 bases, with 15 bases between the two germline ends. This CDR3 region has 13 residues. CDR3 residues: CASSPTGAAGYTF. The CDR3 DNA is TGTGCCAGCAGTCCCACTGGTGCGGCGGGCTACACCTTC.

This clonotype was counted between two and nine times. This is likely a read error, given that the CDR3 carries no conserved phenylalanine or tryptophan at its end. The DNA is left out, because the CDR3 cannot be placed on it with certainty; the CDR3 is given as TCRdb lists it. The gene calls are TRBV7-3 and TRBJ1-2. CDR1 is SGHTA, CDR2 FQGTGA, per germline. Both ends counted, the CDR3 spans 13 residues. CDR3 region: CASSLTAIGSPLH.

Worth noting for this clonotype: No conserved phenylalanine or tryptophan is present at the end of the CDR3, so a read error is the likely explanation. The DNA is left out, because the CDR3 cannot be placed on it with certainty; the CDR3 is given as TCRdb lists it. The CDR3 spells CASGAGGTYTQYFLPG. The rearrangement uses TRBV2 and TRBJ1-6; TRBD1 was called by the table and not checked on the DNA. A total of 16 residues make up the CDR3, ends included. Per germline, CDR1 SNHLY and CDR2 FYNNEI.